One and the same sample provided the 32 T cell receptor beta chains below, sequenced in a study of OX40 agonist ivuxolimab in advanced cancers. The repertoire was sequenced with immunoSEQ multiplex PCR; TCRdb's copy has only in-frame clones and lacks some. Of about 38,000 clones in the sample, 65% to 85% are singletons; the top ten hold 20% to 25%. This specimen consisted of CD4+ or CD8+ T cells sorted from blood, obtained in a trial of the OX40 agonist ivuxolimab. Receptor source: an adult with an advanced solid tumor such as melanoma, head and neck, liver or kidney cancer.

This rearrangement joins TRBV6-6 to TRBJ1-1; D is undetermined. From germline, CDR1 is MNHNY and CDR2 SVGAGI (reference sequence). This CDR3 has 14 amino acids. Deletions cut 5 bases from V and 0 bases from J, with 10 bases between. In DNA, the CDR3 is TGTGCCAGCAGTCCCAGGTATGTGAACACTGAAGCTTTCTTT. Amino acids: CASSPRYVNTEAFF.

The rearrangement links TRBV28 to TRBJ1-3; tentative D call: TRBD1 (5 bases). V lost 1 base to trimming and J lost 1 base, with 11 bases between them. Germline assignment: CDR1 MDHEN and CDR2 SYDVKM. CDR3 length equals 16 residues. The CDR3 region is CASSLLQGLSGNTIYF. CDR3 nucleotides: TGTGCCAGCAGTTTATTGCAGGGTCTATCTGGAAACACCATATATTTT.

A single count supports this clone. V and J are TRBV6-6 and TRBJ2-2, with D hard to call. Between the trimmed V and J ends, which lost 4 bases and 8 bases, there was a span of 14 bases. Germline values: CDR1 MNHNY, CDR2 SVGAGI (reference sequence). The CDR3 consists of 14 residues. The CDR3 bases are TGTGCCAGCAGTTCCGGGTGGTCAGGAGGGGAGCTGTTTTTT. Translation gives CASSSGWSGGELFF.

J is TRBJ2-5 and V is TRBV5-4; a possible D gene is TRBD1 (5 bases). The CDR3 spans 15 residues. Germline-derived CDR1 and CDR2 are SGHNT and YYREEE (reference sequence). V was pared by 5 bases and J by 2 bases, with 16 bases between. CDR3 in DNA: TGTGCCAGCAGACTGCAGGGAATGGTTCAAGAGACCCAGTACTTC. As protein: CASRLQGMVQETQYF.

This clone was seen a single time. The chain joins TRBV4-3 to TRBJ2-5, with 9 bases fitting TRBD1. The junction had 16 bases not matched to a gene; V was cut back by 0 bases and J by 11 bases. The germline V gene has CDR1 LGHNA and CDR2 YSLEER. The CDR3 runs 17 residues. The CDR3 bases are TGCGCCAGCAGCCAAGAAATGGGGACAGGGCGAATAGGGGAGCAGTACTTC. It is translated as CASSQEMGTGRIGEQYF.

The rearrangement joins TRBV6-5 to TRBJ1-1, with TRBD1 as a possible D gene (5 bases). This CDR3 spans 14 amino acids. V gave up 6 bases and J gave up 1 base, with 12 bases separating them. Per the germline V gene, CDR1 is MNHEY and CDR2 is SVGAGI. This chain's CDR3 is CASRGPIGNTEAFF. The DNA for the CDR3 is TGTGCCAGCAGGGGACCGATTGGGAACACTGAAGCTTTCTTT.

The V and J genes are TRBV4-1 and TRBJ1-5; TRBD1 agrees at 7 bases. Germline V gene lookup returns CDR1 MGHRA and CDR2 YSYEKL. J was trimmed by 2 bases and V by 3 bases; bases with no gene match: 10. The length of the CDR3 is 17 residues. The CDR3 region has the DNA TGCGCCAGCAGCCAGGTACAGGGGTTAGGGGGCAATCAGCCCCAGCATTTT. This translates into CASSQVQGLGGNQPQHF.

This chain connects TRBV5-1 to TRBJ2-1, with 8 bases matching TRBD2. V lost 2 bases to trimming and J lost 5 bases; unmatched junction nucleotides: 6. The CDR3 runs 15 residues. CDR1 is SGHRS, CDR2 YFSETQ, per germline. CDR3 in amino acids: CASSFLAGPHNEQFF. CDR3 coding DNA: TGCGCCAGCAGCTTCCTAGCGGGCCCTCACAATGAGCAGTTCTTC.

V usage is TRBV13 and J usage is TRBJ2-7; a possible D gene is TRBD2 (6 bases). Trimming left V 8 bases short and J 0 bases short, with 14 bases between. Germline-derived CDR1 and CDR2 are PRHDT and FYEKMQ (reference sequence). This CDR3 contains 14 residues. The CDR3 nucleotides read TGTGCCAGCGGCGGGCGGGAAAACTCCTACGAGCAGTACTTC. It codes for CASGGRENSYEQYF.

The chain has TRBV7-6 and TRBJ1-6; TRBD1 might be the D (5 bases). V shed 3 bases and J shed 9 bases, with 9 bases lying between them. The CDR3 length is 13 residues. Germline loops: CDR1 SGHVS, CDR2 FNYEAQ. The CDR3 sequence is CASSFDSISPLHF. The CDR3 region has the DNA TGTGCCAGCAGCTTCGACAGTATTTCACCCCTCCACTTT.

V and J are TRBV7-9 and TRBJ1-1; D remains unclear. The CDR3 sequence is 13 residues long. The V gene's germline CDR1 is SEHNR and CDR2 FQNEAQ (reference sequence). The V gene lost 3 bases and the J gene lost 0 bases, with 5 bases spanning the gap. The CDR3 reads CASSLYMNTEAFF. CDR3 nucleotide sequence: TGTGCCAGCAGCTTGTATATGAACACTGAAGCTTTCTTT.

Here the CDR3 DNA reads TGTGCCAGCAGCTTAGGCGTGGAGACTGAAGCTTTCTTT. Amino acids: CASSLGVETEAFF. This chain uses TRBV7-9 with TRBJ1-1, with D hard to call. Germline CDR1 is SEHNR and CDR2 is FQNEAQ (reference sequence). There are 13 residues in the CDR3. The V end lost 1 base, the J end lost 5 bases, and 8 bases lay between the germline ends. The full variable domain, rest sourced from reference TRBV7-9 and TRBJ1-1, is DTGVSQNPRHKITKRGQNVTFRCDPISEHNRLYWYRQTLGQGPEFLTYFQNEAQLEKSRLLSDRFSAERPKGSFSTLEIQRTEQGDSAMYLCASSLGVETEAFFGQGTRLTVV.

The V call is TRBV5-6, the J call TRBJ2-7; D remains unclear. The V gene's germline CDR1 is SGHDT and CDR2 YYEEEE. V lost 2 bases and J lost 3, with 12 bases in between. CDR3 length: 14 amino acids. CDR3 protein: CASSFLDVLYEQYF. The CDR3 DNA is TGTGCCAGCAGCTTCCTGGATGTCCTCTACGAGCAGTACTTC.

This clone was recorded only once. This sequence joins TRBV7-8 and TRBJ2-1; 7 nucleotides match TRBD2. V shed 5 bases and J 1 base; nucleotides not matched to a gene: 11. Germline V gives CDR1 SGHVS, CDR2 FQNEAQ. This CDR3 has 17 residues. CDR3 loop: CASSQLASGASYNEQFF. DNA for the CDR3: TGTGCCAGCAGCCAGTTGGCGAGCGGGGCATCCTACAATGAGCAGTTCTTC.

This chain connects TRBV9 to TRBJ2-1, with TRBD2 as a possible D gene (6 bases). This CDR3 contains 15 residues. Germline V gene data show CDR1 as SGDLS and CDR2 as YYNGEE. Trimming cost V 4 bases and J 4 bases, with 15 bases left between them. The CDR3 region has the DNA TGTGCCAGCAGCAAAACGGGAGAATGGTACAATGAGCAGTTCTTC. It is translated as CASSKTGEWYNEQFF.

The chain employs TRBV18 and TRBJ1-3, with 7 bases matching TRBD1. Trimming at V came to 3 bases and at J to 0 bases, leaving 2 bases not matched to a gene. This CDR3 is built from 15 residues. Germline CDR1 KGHSH, CDR2 LQKENI. The CDR3 DNA is TGTGCCAGCTCACCGGGACAGAGCTCTGGAAACACCATATATTTT. It is translated as CASSPGQSSGNTIYF.

This clone was seen more than once but under ten times. J is TRBJ2-2 and V is TRBV18; no firm D call. Germline V gene lookup returns CDR1 KGHSH and CDR2 LQKENI. CDR3 length: 12 residues. V was shortened by 6 bases and J by 7 bases, with 9 bases between the two germline ends. The CDR3 DNA sequence: TGTGCCAGCTCTTTCGGACGCGGGGAGCTGTTTTTT. This translates into CASSFGRGELFF.

Only a few counts were recorded for this clone. This rearrangement joins TRBV4-1 to TRBJ2-3; tentative D call: TRBD2 (6 bases). CDR1 and CDR2 from the germline V gene are MGHRA and YSYEKL. Trimming stripped 6 bases from V and 6 bases from J, with 16 bases between. The length of the CDR3 is 14 residues. The DNA of the CDR3 is TGCGCCAGCAGGGAGGGGAAGGGCCTCGATACGCAGTATTTT. It translates to CASREGKGLDTQYF.

The chain joins TRBV5-6 to TRBJ1-2; D is unclear. The V and J ends lost 0 bases and 4 bases respectively, with 4 bases between them. The CDR3 contains 12 residues. The germline V gene encodes CDR1 SGHDT and CDR2 YYEEEE. The CDR3 DNA sequence: TGTGCCAGCAGCTTGGGGAGCTATGGCTACACCTTC. The encoded protein is CASSLGSYGYTF.

The V gene is TRBV18, the J gene TRBJ1-2; TRBD1 agrees at 11 bases. V shed 3 bases, J shed 8 bases, and the junction held 5 bases outside the gene matches. CDR1 and CDR2 (germline): KGHSH, LQKENI. The CDR3 spans 14 residues. The CDR3 coding sequence is TGTGCCAGCTCACCTGGACAGGGGGCGTCGGGCTACACCTTC. Translation gives CASSPGQGASGYTF. The whole variable domain, remainder taken from reference TRBV18 and TRBJ1-2, is NAGVMQNPRHLVRRRGQEARLRCSPMKGHSHVYWYRQLPEEGLKFMVYLQKENIIDESGMPKERFSAEFPKEGPSILRIQQVVRGDSAAYFCASSPGQGASGYTFGSGTRLTVV.

The V gene is TRBV28, the J gene TRBJ2-7, with 10 bases identical to TRBD1. Germline CDR1 reads MDHEN; CDR2 reads SYDVKM. The CDR3 has 17 residues. The V gene end was trimmed by 3 bases and the J gene end by 3 bases; junction bases not matched to a gene: 11. The CDR3 DNA follows: TGTGCCAGCAGTTTCCTGGGGGGGACAGGGGTAAACTACGAGCAGTACTTC. It yields the protein CASSFLGGTGVNYEQYF.

In regard to this clone: Other DNA variants within this sample encode the same CDR3. V usage is TRBV5-1 and J usage is TRBJ1-1; 9 positions agree with TRBD1. With 1 base clipped from V and 2 bases from J, the junction kept 0 bases outside the gene matches. The CDR3 consists of 14 residues. CDR1 SGHRS and CDR2 YFSETQ come from the germline V gene. CDR3 loop: CASSLTGGNTEAFF. The CDR3 DNA reads TGCGCCAGCAGCTTGACAGGGGGCAACACTGAAGCTTTCTTT.

This clone is labeled as medium-sized. The V gene is TRBV11-2, the J gene TRBJ2-7, with D unresolved. In germline, CDR1 is SGHAT, CDR2 FQNNGV. The CDR3 has 12 residues. V was trimmed by 3 bases and J by 4 bases, leaving 7 bases between them. In DNA, the CDR3 is TGTGCCAGCAGCTTGACGGGTTACGAGCAGTACTTC. Amino acid sequence: CASSLTGYEQYF.

The rearrangement uses TRBV5-1 and TRBJ1-1; 9 bases agree with TRBD1. Trimming cost V 1 base and J 6 bases; bases outside gene matches: 4. CDR3 length equals 14 residues. Germline CDR1 and CDR2: SGHRS and YFSETQ. CDR3 sequence reads: CASSLTGGPSEAFF. CDR3 in DNA: TGCGCCAGCAGCTTGACAGGGGGCCCCTCTGAAGCTTTCTTT. The complete variable domain, with remaining parts taken from reference TRBV5-1 and TRBJ1-1, reads KAGVTQTPRYLIKTRGQQVTLSCSPISGHRSVSWYQQTPGQGLQFLFEYFSETQRNKGNFPGRFSGRQFSNSRSEMNVSTLELGDSALYLCASSLTGGPSEAFFGQGTRLTVV.

This sequence joins TRBV28 and TRBJ1-5; D is possibly TRBD1 (6 bases). CDR1 and CDR2 from the germline V gene are MDHEN and SYDVKM. V gave up 5 bases and J gave up 2 bases, with 13 bases separating them. This CDR3 is built from 15 residues. The CDR3 sequence is CASSATGMGNQPQHF. CDR3 DNA: TGTGCCAGCAGTGCTACAGGGATGGGCAATCAGCCCCAGCATTTT.

V is TRBV6-6 and J is TRBJ2-3; D is unclear. Germline V CDR1 and CDR2: MNHNY, SVGAGI (reference sequence). The V gene lost 0 bases and the J gene lost 0 bases, with 1 base spanning the gap. The CDR3 consists of 13 residues. This chain's CDR3 is CASSYSSTDTQYF. The CDR3 DNA reads TGTGCCAGCAGTTACTCGAGCACAGATACGCAGTATTTT.

This clone was observed a handful of times. This chain connects TRBV7-8 to TRBJ2-3, with a possible D match to TRBD2 (6 bases). The CDR3 is made up of 14 amino acids. V was clipped by 1 base and J by 4 bases, with 9 bases between them. Germline values: CDR1 SGHVS, CDR2 FQNEAQ. The CDR3 here is CASSLGASADTQYF. The CDR3 nucleotides read TGTGCCAGCAGCTTAGGGGCTAGCGCAGATACGCAGTATTTT.

The chain links TRBV6-6 to TRBJ2-7; weak D call: TRBD2 (6 bases). The CDR3 length is 13 residues. The germline V gene encodes CDR1 MNHNY and CDR2 SVGAGI (reference sequence). V was shortened by 7 bases and J by 9 bases, with 19 bases between the two germline ends. CDR3 region: CASTNGGGLMQYF. The CDR3 coding sequence is TGTGCCAGCACCAACGGAGGAGGGTTAATGCAGTACTTC.

The J gene is TRBJ2-1, the V gene TRBV28; weak D call: TRBD1 (6 bases). This CDR3 contains 15 residues. V was clipped by 8 bases and J by 0 bases, with 14 bases between them. The germline gives CDR1 MDHEN, CDR2 SYDVKM. CDR3 nucleotides: TGTGCCAGCTTGGGGGCGCGAAGCTCCTACAATGAGCAGTTCTTC. Translated: CASLGARSSYNEQFF.

The chain couples TRBV7-9 to TRBJ1-1, with D possibly being TRBD1 (5 bases). The ends were cut back, 5 bases at V and 11 bases at J, with 18 bases in the middle. Germline V gives CDR1 SEHNR, CDR2 FQNEAQ (reference sequence). This CDR3 contains 13 residues. The CDR3 protein is CASSRGAVTEAFF. DNA for the CDR3: TGTGCCAGCAGCCGAGGGGCCGTCACGGAGGCTTTCTTT.

The rearrangement uses TRBV9 and TRBJ1-2, with TRBD1 as a possible D gene (6 bases). The V end was cut by 0 bases, the J end by 7 bases, with 10 bases between. CDR1 is SGDLS and CDR2 is YYNGEE in the germline V gene. The CDR3 covers 13 residues. For the CDR3, the DNA is TGTGCCAGCAGCGTAGTAGGCAGGGGTGGCTACACCTTC. Protein: CASSVVGRGGYTF.

This chain connects TRBV7-8 to TRBJ1-5, with D unresolved. Germline V lookup: CDR1 SGHVS, CDR2 FQNEAQ. There are 17 residues in the CDR3. Trimming shortened V by 2 bases and J by 0 bases, and 14 bases separated the two germline ends. The CDR3: CASSLPRRLNSNQPQHF. CDR3 nucleotides: TGTGCCAGCAGCTTACCGCGACGGTTAAATAGCAATCAGCCCCAGCATTTT.